The 24 T cell receptor beta chains below come from one sample, sequenced in a study of cytomegalovirus exposure and HLA in healthy donors. Method: immunoSEQ multiplex PCR; TCRdb's copy keeps in-frame clones and lacks some. Among 130,000 to 150,000 clones listed, 88% were seen once. Sequencing was performed on PBMCs. The source is a young woman in good health and CMV-seropositive.

The chain has TRBV5-1 and TRBJ1-6; no reliable D call. The CDR3 totals 16 residues. The germline V and J ends were trimmed by 4 bases and 10 bases, with 21 bases remaining between them. Germline CDR1 and CDR2: SGHRS and YFSETQ. The CDR3 loop reads CASSLTTEPSGSPLHF. The CDR3 DNA sequence: TGCGCCAGCAGCCTGACAACCGAGCCCTCTGGGTCACCCCTCCACTTT.

This clone was recorded a few times. The chain links TRBV18 to TRBJ2-7; D gene uncertain. The CDR3 sequence is 14 residues long. Germline CDR1 is KGHSH and CDR2 is LQKENI. V shed 0 bases and J shed 0 bases, with 6 bases lying between them. The CDR3 here is CASSPPTVSYEQYF. The CDR3 DNA follows: TGTGCCAGCTCACCACCAACGGTCTCCTACGAGCAGTACTTC.

This chain joins TRBV4-3 and TRBJ1-2; D is uncertain. This CDR3 has 15 amino acids. The V gene lost 3 bases and the J gene lost 7 bases, with 18 bases spanning the gap. CDR1 LGHNA and CDR2 YSLEER come from the germline V gene. CDR3 protein: CASSHIDRVVSGYTF. CDR3 in DNA: TGCGCCAGCAGCCATATCGACCGGGTGGTGAGTGGCTACACCTTC.

The chain links TRBV7-9 to TRBJ2-2, with 7 bases that match TRBD2. V lost 7 bases, J lost 6 bases, and 20 bases stayed unmatched. Germline CDR1 reads SEHNR; CDR2 reads FQNEAQ (reference sequence). CDR3 length: 18 residues. In nucleotides, the CDR3 is TGTGCCAGCACCCCAGTGGCGATAGCGGGCCCGGGGGCCGGGGAGCTGTTTTTT. Translation: CASTPVAIAGPGAGELFF.

The CDR3 DNA follows: TGTGCCTGGAGTCCCCAAACCTACAGGAGCTCTGGAAACACCATATATTTT. This encodes CAWSPQTYRSSGNTIYF. The chain is built from TRBV30 and TRBJ1-3, with D tentatively TRBD1 (5 bases). Trimming removed 2 bases from V and 0 bases from J, with 17 bases in between. Germline assignment: CDR1 GTSNPN and CDR2 SVGIG (reference sequence). This CDR3 spans 17 amino acids.

The CDR3: CASSAVTAFF. Written as DNA, the CDR3 is TGTGCCAGCAGCGCCGTTACTGCTTTCTTT. The chain joins TRBV9 to TRBJ1-1, with D hard to call. Trimming stripped 3 bases from V and 11 bases from J, with 8 bases between. Germline loops: CDR1 SGDLS, CDR2 YYNGEE. This CDR3 is 10 amino acids long.

The chain uses TRBV27 and TRBJ2-5; a possible D gene is TRBD2 (7 bases). Trimming cost V 2 bases and J 7 bases, with 11 bases left between them. This CDR3 is 13 amino acids long. Germline lookup yields CDR1 MNHEY and CDR2 SMNVEV (reference sequence). In nucleotides, the CDR3 is TGTGCCAGCAGTTTAGGGGGGGCAGGGACCCAGTACTTC. It specifies CASSLGGAGTQYF.

About this clone itself: At one end the junction does not follow the germline gene, possibly because of a read error. The chain links TRBV4-2 to TRBJ2-5, with 9 positions matching TRBD2. This CDR3 region has 13 residues. CDR1 is LGHNA and CDR2 is YNFKEQ in the germline V gene. The CDR3, as DNA: TGTGCCAGCAGCCAAGACTGGCTAGCGGGGCGGAACTTC. This gives the protein CASSQDWLAGRNF.

The rearrangement uses TRBV21-1 and TRBJ2-3; TRBD2 is the table's D call, not checked against the DNA. TRBV21-1 is given as a pseudogene. The CDR3 spans 16 residues. The CDR3 nucleotides read TGTGCCGGTATCGTACTAGCGGGCCTATTAACAGATACGCAGTATTTT. Protein product: CAGIVLAGLLTDTQYF.

The CDR3 DNA is TGTGCCAGCAGCCCCCTGGTAGGGGCGAGGAACACTGAAGCTTTCTTT. This encodes CASSPLVGARNTEAFF. V gene TRBV9 combines with J gene TRBJ1-1; tentatively, D is TRBD1 (5 bases). V was shortened by 4 bases and J by 1 base, with 17 bases between the two germline ends. Germline values: CDR1 SGDLS, CDR2 YYNGEE. CDR3 size: 16 residues.

The V gene is TRBV2, the J gene TRBJ2-1; D gene unclear. V lost 6 bases and J 5 bases, leaving 14 bases between the germline ends. This CDR3 is built from 14 residues. Germline V lookup: CDR1 SNHLY, CDR2 FYNNEI. The CDR3: CASRAAASDNEQFF. In DNA, the CDR3 is TGTGCCAGCAGGGCGGCGGCTTCCGACAATGAGCAGTTCTTC.

The rearrangement joins TRBV5-1 to TRBJ2-5; 10 nucleotides match TRBD2. CDR1 is SGHRS, CDR2 YFSETQ, per germline. There are 16 residues in the CDR3. V was clipped by 10 bases and J by 4 bases; unmatched bases: 16. This CDR3 reads CAENGGLAGGSETQYF. The CDR3 DNA is TGCGCCGAAAACGGAGGTTTAGCGGGGGGATCAGAGACCCAGTACTTC.

This clone was observed once. The chain employs TRBV2 and TRBJ1-2; 7 bases agree with TRBD1. V dropped 3 bases and J dropped 8; count of bases not matched to a gene: 3. The germline CDR1 and CDR2 sequences are SNHLY and FYNNEI. The CDR3 totals 12 residues. This CDR3 is CASSETGLGYTF. The CDR3 DNA is TGTGCCAGCAGTGAGACAGGGTTAGGCTACACCTTC.

The V and J genes are TRBV7-3 and TRBJ2-1; possibly TRBD2 for D (6 bases). Germline CDR1 SGHTA, CDR2 FQGTGA. The CDR3 extends over 13 amino acids. Trimming took 3 bases from V and 4 from J, leaving 7 bases between them. CDR3 sequence (DNA): TGTGCCAGCAGCTTGACTAGATACAATGAGCAGTTCTTC. Translating it yields CASSLTRYNEQFF.

This chain uses TRBV10-1 with TRBJ2-7; 7 bases fit TRBD1. The CDR3 extends over 16 amino acids. J gave up 0 bases and V 2 bases, and 7 bases lay outside the gene matches. Per germline, CDR1 WNHNN and CDR2 SYGVQD (reference sequence). The CDR3: CASSETRTGDSYEQYF. CDR3 sequence (DNA): TGCGCCAGCAGTGAGACCAGGACAGGCGACTCCTACGAGCAGTACTTC.

V is TRBV2 and J is TRBJ2-7; 8 positions match TRBD2. Germline loops: CDR1 SNHLY, CDR2 FYNNEI. The CDR3 runs 12 residues. V gave up 6 bases and J gave up 5 bases; unmatched junction bases: 3. The CDR3, as DNA: TGTGCCAGCAGCGGGACTAGAAACGAGCAGTACTTC. Its translation is CASSGTRNEQYF. Drawing the rest from reference TRBV2 and TRBJ2-7, the complete variable domain is EPEVTQTPSHQVTQMGQEVILRCVPISNHLYFYWYRQILGQKVEFLVSFYNNEISEKSEIFDDQFSVERPDGSNFTLKIRSTKLEDSAMYFCASSGTRNEQYFGPGTRLTVT.

V is TRBV9 and J is TRBJ1-2; no definite D call. V was trimmed by 0 bases and J by 4 bases, leaving 25 bases between them. Germline values: CDR1 SGDLS, CDR2 YYNGEE. The CDR3 has 19 amino acids. The CDR3 loop reads CASSVAHVSLNRSFYGYTF. The CDR3 coding sequence is TGTGCCAGCAGCGTAGCTCACGTATCGCTGAACCGTAGTTTCTATGGCTACACCTTC. Together with reference TRBV9 and TRBJ1-2, the CDR3 gives the full variable domain: DSGVTQTPKHLITATGQRVTLRCSPRSGDLSVYWYQQSLDQGLQFLIQYYNGEERAKGNILERFSAQQFPDLHSELNLSSLELGDSALYFCASSVAHVSLNRSFYGYTFGSGTRLTVV.

V usage is TRBV6-6 and J usage is TRBJ1-5; no firm D call. The CDR3 sequence is 15 residues long. The V end was cut by 0 bases, the J end by 7 bases, with 13 bases between. Per germline, CDR1 MNHNY and CDR2 SVGAGI (reference sequence). The CDR3 DNA is TGTGCCAGCAGTTACTCGAGAGGGAGTTACCAGCCCCAGCATTTT. This translates into CASSYSRGSYQPQHF.

The V call is TRBV5-1, the J call TRBJ2-3, with a possible D match to TRBD1 (5 bases). V was shortened by 4 bases and J by 4 bases, with 13 bases between the two germline ends. Germline V gene sequence: CDR1 SGHRS, CDR2 YFSETQ. This CDR3 region has 14 residues. CDR3 nucleotides: TGCGCCAGCAGCCCAGGGTCGGGTCCAGATACGCAGTATTTT. Its protein is CASSPGSGPDTQYF.

This chain links TRBV7-2 with TRBJ2-3; 7 bases match TRBD2. The V and J ends lost 3 bases and 2 bases, in that order; junction bases with no gene match: 5. There are 15 residues in the CDR3. CDR1 and CDR2 from the germline V gene are SGHTA and FQGNSA. The CDR3 region is CASSFRLAPTDTQYF. CDR3 sequence (DNA): TGTGCCAGCAGCTTCAGACTAGCTCCCACAGATACGCAGTATTTT.

The chain combines TRBV4-1 with TRBJ1-1; D is unresolved. The CDR3 is 13 amino acids. Looked up from germline, CDR1 is MGHRA and CDR2 is YSYEKL. V was clipped by 1 base and J by 5 bases, with 8 bases between them. CDR3 in amino acids: CASSQVYTTEAFF. CDR3 DNA: TGCGCCAGCAGCCAAGTGTATACTACTGAAGCTTTCTTT.

The J gene is TRBJ2-1, the V gene TRBV6-5; D is uncertain. Germline V CDR1 and CDR2: MNHEY, SVGAGI. The CDR3 extends over 14 amino acids. V was shortened by 0 bases and J by 8 bases, with 11 bases between the two germline ends. CDR3 residues: CASSYSRIPDEQFF. In DNA form, the CDR3 reads TGTGCCAGCAGTTACTCGAGGATTCCCGATGAGCAGTTCTTC.

This clone has more than one count but fewer than ten. V and J are TRBV5-6 and TRBJ2-7; D ambiguous. Between the trimmed V and J ends, which lost 0 bases and 1 base, there was a span of 8 bases. The CDR3 is 14 amino acids. Germline loops: CDR1 SGHDT, CDR2 YYEEEE. The CDR3: CASSLALSSYEQYF. DNA of the CDR3: TGTGCCAGCAGCTTGGCCCTCAGTTCCTACGAGCAGTACTTC. The variable domain in full, with the rest retrieved from reference TRBV5-6 and TRBJ2-7, is DAGVTQSPTHLIKTRGQQVTLRCSPKSGHDTVSWYQQALGQGPQFIFQYYEEEERQRGNFPDRFSGHQFPNYSSELNVNALLLGDSALYLCASSLALSSYEQYFGPGTRLTVT.

The chain is built from TRBV27 and TRBJ2-1; tentative D call: TRBD1 (7 bases). This CDR3 has 15 amino acids. Trimming took 4 bases from V and 3 from J, leaving 13 bases between them. The germline V gene encodes CDR1 MNHEY and CDR2 SMNVEV (reference sequence). CDR3 sequence: CASSSAGQRYNEQFF. The CDR3 DNA reads TGTGCCAGCAGTTCGGCGGGACAGCGCTACAATGAGCAGTTCTTC.